This is a list of T cell receptor beta chains from one sample in a study of identical twins. TCRdb redid the calling of the 5' RACE reads with MiXCR, one entry per CDR3 protein. In the table there are fewer than 500,000 distinct CDR3 sequences, around 15% of which are singletons. This sample also appeared in a second study, on yellow fever vaccine responses in identical twins.

The specimen was CD4+ T cells sorted from blood. The source is a woman aged 18-29 years in good health. Each CDR3 is given with its conserved first and last residue. A D gene is named only where the DNA matches it firmly. Not every row has a clone size; where given, it reads once, few, many or a size class.

v_call	clone_size	j_call	d_call	cdr3_aa	cdr3_nt
TRBV12-3/TRBV12-4	few	TRBJ1-1	-	CASSLIWELGAFF	TGTGCCAGCAGTTTAATATGGGAGCTAGGAGCTTTCTTT
TRBV7-2	-	TRBJ1-1	-	CASSLRGQEAFF	TGTGCCAGCAGTCTTAGGGGCCAGGAAGCTTTCTTT
TRBV3-1	-	TRBJ2-7	-	CASSQDSTGRAYEQYF	TGTGCCAGCAGCCAAGATTCCACAGGGAGAGCCTACGAGCAGTACTTC
TRBV6-1	once	TRBJ2-3	TRBD1	CASRRQGAADTQYF	TGTGCCAGCAGGCGACAGGGGGCGGCAGATACGCAGTATTTT
TRBV7-2	-	TRBJ2-3	TRBD1	CASSLGPTGPSTDTQYF	TGTGCCAGCAGCTTAGGACCGACAGGGCCGAGCACAGATACGCAGTATTTT
TRBV11-2	-	TRBJ2-7	-	CASSLKLVPAYEQYF	TGTGCCAGCAGCTTAAAGTTGGTTCCAGCCTACGAGCAGTACTTC
TRBV4-3	-	TRBJ2-5	-	CASSQDPVGGDVTQYF	TGCGCCAGCAGCCAAGACCCCGTTGGAGGGGACGTGACCCAGTACTTC
TRBV7-2	many	TRBJ2-1	TRBD2	CASSISAGEHNEQFF	TGTGCCAGCAGCATCTCAGCGGGAGAACACAATGAGCAGTTCTTC
TRBV7-2	-	TRBJ2-7	-	CASSLSGAGGDEQYF	TGTGCCAGCAGCTTAAGCGGTGCGGGCGGCGACGAGCAGTACTTC
TRBV10-3	-	TRBJ2-7	-	CAISDRAGYEQYF	TGTGCCATCAGTGACCGGGCAGGGTACGAGCAGTACTTC
TRBV27	-	TRBJ2-2	-	CASRRIGDKNTGELFF	TGTGCCAGCAGAAGAATCGGGGACAAGAACACCGGGGAGCTGTTTTTT
TRBV12-3/TRBV12-4	many	TRBJ2-7	-	CASSPGHQSYEQYF	TGTGCCAGCAGTCCCGGACATCAATCGTACGAGCAGTACTTC
TRBV7-2	many	TRBJ2-1	-	CASSSRDQVEQFF	TGTGCCAGCAGCTCGCGCGATCAGGTTGAGCAGTTCTTC
TRBV20-1	few	TRBJ2-1	-	CSASAWQDANEQFF	TGCAGTGCTAGTGCCTGGCAGGATGCCAATGAGCAGTTCTTC
TRBV19	-	TRBJ2-3	TRBD2	CASSPGSLAGKDTDTQYF	TGTGCCAGTAGTCCCGGGAGTTTAGCGGGGAAGGACACAGATACGCAGTATTTT
TRBV12-3/TRBV12-4	-	TRBJ2-3	TRBD1	CASSLLRTGATDTQYF	TGTGCCAGCAGTTTACTGAGGACAGGGGCCACAGATACGCAGTATTTT
TRBV12-3/TRBV12-4	many	TRBJ2-7	TRBD1	CASRPGTGIYEQYF	TGTGCCAGCAGGCCCGGGACAGGCATCTACGAGCAGTACTTC
TRBV5-1	-	TRBJ2-2	-	CASSPLLSPNTGELFF	TGCGCCAGCAGCCCCCTATTATCTCCTAACACCGGGGAGCTGTTTTTT
TRBV24-1	few	TRBJ2-5	TRBD2	CATSEGGHRQETQYF	TGTGCCACCAGTGAGGGAGGGCACCGCCAAGAGACCCAGTACTTC
TRBV29-1	many	TRBJ2-7	-	CSVDRGAEQYF	TGCAGCGTTGATAGGGGAGCCGAGCAGTACTTC
TRBV12-3/TRBV12-4	-	TRBJ2-5	TRBD1	CASTHSRTGFQETQYF	TGTGCCAGCACCCATTCCCGGACAGGGTTTCAAGAGACCCAGTACTTC
TRBV20-1	-	TRBJ2-1	TRBD1	CSARGGGAHNEQFF	TGCAGTGCTAGAGGAGGGGGCGCGCACAATGAGCAGTTCTTC
TRBV9	-	TRBJ2-7	-	CASSVESSQPREQYF	TGTGCCAGCAGCGTAGAAAGTAGTCAACCGCGAGAGCAGTACTTC
TRBV7-2	many	TRBJ1-3	-	CASSLNRNRNTIYF	TGTGCCAGCAGCTTAAATCGAAACAGAAACACCATATATTTT
TRBV5-1	few	TRBJ2-3	TRBD2	CASSLRAGEDTQYF	TGCGCCAGCAGCTTGCGAGCGGGGGAAGATACGCAGTATTTT
TRBV9	few	TRBJ2-3	-	CASSVVGLDTQYF	TGTGCCAGCAGCGTCGTAGGGTTAGATACGCAGTATTTT
TRBV28	few	TRBJ2-7	TRBD1	CASSSRTGATYEQYF	TGTGCCAGCAGTTCCCGTACAGGGGCCACCTACGAGCAGTACTTC
TRBV7-2	few	TRBJ2-1	TRBD2	CASSLEWLAGARQFF	TGTGCCAGCAGCTTAGAGTGGCTAGCGGGGGCCCGACAGTTCTTC
TRBV29-1	many	TRBJ2-1	-	CSVLRWSSYNEQFF	TGCAGCGTTTTACGCTGGAGCTCCTACAATGAGCAGTTCTTC
TRBV15	-	TRBJ1-2	-	CATSREQNYGYTF	TGTGCCACCAGCAGAGAGCAAAACTATGGCTACACCTTC
TRBV15	few	TRBJ2-3	TRBD2	CATSRAGLAGATQYF	TGTGCCACCAGCAGAGCGGGACTAGCGGGGGCTACGCAGTATTTT
TRBV3-1	few	TRBJ2-1	-	CASSHPGTTYNEQFF	TGTGCCAGCAGCCATCCGGGGACAACCTACAATGAGCAGTTCTTC
TRBV7-9	few	TRBJ2-3	TRBD2	CASSFLAGGTDTQYF	TGTGCCAGCAGCTTTCTAGCGGGGGGCACAGATACGCAGTATTTT
TRBV10-3	-	TRBJ2-7	TRBD2	CATRLAGSDEQYF	TGTGCCACCCGACTAGCGGGATCCGACGAGCAGTACTTC
TRBV7-9	-	TRBJ1-3	TRBD1	CASSITGERNTIYF	TGTGCCAGCAGCATCACAGGGGAAAGAAACACCATATATTTT
TRBV20-1	-	TRBJ2-5	-	CSAIEVYQETQYF	TGCAGTGCTATTGAGGTGTACCAAGAGACCCAGTACTTC
TRBV28	few	TRBJ2-7	TRBD2	CASSFAKRGFYEQYF	TGTGCCAGCAGTTTTGCCAAGCGGGGCTTCTACGAGCAGTACTTC
TRBV14	few	TRBJ1-2	-	CASSPRGRVGYTF	TGTGCCAGCAGCCCCAGGGGAAGGGTTGGCTACACCTTC
TRBV4-3	-	TRBJ2-7	-	CASSQDSDETYEQYF	TGCGCCAGCAGCCAAGATTCCGACGAAACCTACGAGCAGTACTTC
TRBV7-2	-	TRBJ2-1	TRBD2	CASSVAGGGYNEQFF	TGTGCCAGCAGCGTAGCGGGGGGAGGGTACAATGAGCAGTTCTTC
TRBV10-3	-	TRBJ2-5	TRBD2	CAIRLAGGTETQYF	TGTGCCATCAGACTAGCGGGAGGAACGGAGACCCAGTACTTC
TRBV19	-	TRBJ2-1	-	CASSVDTMAREQFF	TGTGCCAGTAGTGTAGACACCATGGCGCGTGAGCAGTTCTTC
TRBV5-4	-	TRBJ2-1	TRBD1	CASSSSDRVWEQFF	TGTGCCAGCAGCTCTTCGGACAGGGTCTGGGAGCAGTTCTTC
TRBV4-3	-	TRBJ2-3	-	CASSQVTVGTQYF	TGCGCCAGCAGCCAAGTAACGGTCGGGACGCAGTATTTT
TRBV2	-	TRBJ2-1	TRBD2	CASSPSGTTYNEQFF	TGTGCCAGCAGTCCCAGCGGGACTACTTACAATGAGCAGTTCTTC
TRBV7-2	few	TRBJ1-2	TRBD1	CASSLKGQGGGYTF	TGTGCCAGCAGCTTAAAGGGACAGGGGGGTGGCTACACCTTC
TRBV20-1	-	TRBJ2-7	TRBD1	CSVMKTGGSEQYF	TGCAGTGTTATGAAAACAGGGGGGAGCGAGCAGTACTTC
TRBV11-2	-	TRBJ2-7	-	CASSFSIGSSGYEQYF	TGTGCCAGCAGCTTTAGTATTGGGAGTAGCGGATACGAGCAGTACTTC
TRBV12-3/TRBV12-4	many	TRBJ2-3	-	CASSYGSLADTQYF	TGTGCCAGCAGTTACGGGTCCCTGGCAGATACGCAGTATTTT
TRBV5-1	few	TRBJ2-1	TRBD1	CASSLVRGQGYEQFF	TGCGCCAGCAGCTTGGTCCGGGGACAGGGCTATGAGCAGTTCTTC
TRBV29-1	many	TRBJ2-1	-	CSVRDRSSSEQFF	TGCAGCGTTAGGGATCGCTCCTCGAGTGAGCAGTTCTTC
TRBV27	few	TRBJ1-6	-	CASSFSFGYYSPLHF	TGTGCCAGCAGTTTCAGTTTTGGATATTATTCACCCCTCCACTTT
TRBV20-1	few	TRBJ2-2	-	CSARGRPPNANTGELFF	TGCAGTGCTAGAGGGCGGCCCCCCAACGCGAACACCGGGGAGCTGTTTTTT
TRBV7-2	-	TRBJ1-2	TRBD1	CASSLRDRGLYGYTF	TGTGCCAGCAGCTTAAGAGACAGGGGGCTGTATGGCTACACCTTC
TRBV20-1	few	TRBJ2-3	-	CSAFRRDTDTQYF	TGCAGTGCTTTTCGGAGGGACACAGATACGCAGTATTTT